This T cell receptor beta chain derives from a study of T cells in Graves' hyperthyroidism and ophthalmopathy. CDR3 length: 13 residues. The germline V gene has CDR1 ENHRY and CDR2 SYGVKD. Trimming removed 9 bases from V and 8 bases from J; junction bases left unmatched: 5. This clonotype was observed at least ten times. Amplified TCR beta CDR3 regions derived from RNA transcripts. With the HTBI primer set, the TCR CDR3 went through a first round of RT-PCR. TCRdb re-called the multiplex PCR reads with MiXCR, one entry per CDR3 protein. The sample has about 360,000 distinct CDR3 sequences, less than 15% seen once; the top ten hold 9.2%. Each 10 ml fresh peripheral blood draw supplied the PBMCs.

The chain has TRBV10-3 and TRBJ2-1; TRBD2 aligns across 12 bases. The sequence came from a woman between 18 and 30 years old with Graves' hyperthyroidism. The sample consisted of blood. CDR3 DNA: TGTGCCATGCGGACTAGCGGGGATGATGAGCAGTTCTTC. It codes for CAMRTSGDDEQFF.